This T cell receptor beta chain comes out of a study of blood T cells in healthy people across ages. With a J-beta primer mix and a sample-barcoded 5' primer, a second PCR ran about 7 to 12 cycles. Each CDR3 protein is one row after TCRdb ran MiXCR on the 5' RACE reads. The profile shows about 760,000 distinct CDR3 sequences, approximately 25% of them singletons. The study drew donors from healthy Caucasian individuals in Russia aged about 6 to 100. Only a few counts were recorded for this clonotype. The target antigen is unknown. General study results and limits: The long-lived group displayed more naive CD4+ cells, plus higher diversity, than the aged donors did. The fall in TCR beta diversity per million T cells was roughly linear with age.

Germline V gene data show CDR1 as LGHDT and CDR2 as YNNKEL (reference sequence). This CDR3 is 19 amino acids long. This sample was also put to use in a study of T cells of mothers and their children. As that report states: Relative to unrelated pairs, biologically related mother-child dyads exhibited marginally greater, non-significant overlap.

This TCR derives from a boy aged 5-17 years in good health. The specimen sequenced was blood. The chain couples TRBV3-1 to TRBJ2-5; 8 nucleotides match TRBD2. The DNA matches TRBJ2-1 better at its end, which makes the J call doubtful. The CDR3 loop is CASSQDPLQSGRRTNEQFF. The CDR3 DNA follows: TGTGCCAGCAGCCAAGATCCCTTACAAAGCGGGAGAAGGACCAATGAGCAGTTCTTC.